This T cell receptor beta chain was sequenced for a study of CD4+ T cells in melanoma. Some clones are missing from TCRdb's copy, which holds only in-frame ones; the method was immunoSEQ multiplex PCR. The table shows roughly 5,000 clones, with about 64% occurring only once. Sequencing was done on a sample of cells from a culture (not recorded whether cultured in vitro). The sequence was obtained from a human donor with melanoma.

The DNA of the CDR3 is TGTGCCAGCAGCTTAAATAAGGGAATCTATGGCTACACCTTC. Translated, it gives CASSLNKGIYGYTF. V is TRBV7-8 and J is TRBJ1-2; D unresolved. Trimming took 2 bases from V and 4 from J, leaving 11 bases between them. The length of the CDR3 is 14 residues. The germline gives CDR1 SGHVS, CDR2 FQNEAQ.